These T cell receptor beta chains were read from a single sample in a study of breast tumors, draining lymph nodes, adjacent tissues. TCRdb independently ran MiXCR on the multiplex PCR reads; one entry per CDR3 protein. The sample shows about 140,000 distinct CDR3 sequences, around a third of them seen only once. Sequencing was done on a sample of axillary lymph node tissue. Every receptor here comes from a female donor with breast cancer. Some clones in this sample may be carry-over from other donors' samples. The conserved cysteine and the conserved F or W are not part of the CDR3 here.

j_gene	v_gene	CDR3aa
TRBJ2-2	TRBV2	ASSDTKPGTGELF
TRBJ1-2	TRBV9	ASSSINPNYGYT
TRBJ2-2	TRBV6-1	ASTPVGGPDGELF
TRBJ1-3	TRBV2	ASSEESRGTIY
TRBJ2-6	TRBV5-1	ASSLAGLT
TRBJ2-3	TRBV20-1	SASWGRGTDTQY
TRBJ2-3	TRBV7-2	ASSLDRGLTDTQY
TRBJ2-5	TRBV7-6	ASTPTGGQTQY
TRBJ1-4	TRBV7-2	ASSLGVRRDNEKLF
TRBJ1-5	TRBV25-1	ASSDLGDTGDQPQH
TRBJ1-4	TRBV7-2	ASTLGAANEKLF
TRBJ1-6	TRBV30	AWDSPISPLH
TRBJ2-5	TRBV11-2	ASTRGGAGETQY
TRBJ1-1	TRBV29-1	SVDYLENTEAF
TRBJ2-5	TRBV11-2	ASSSLRKETQY
TRBJ1-2	TRBV9	ASSGIRGYT
TRBJ1-6	TRBV2	ASKGGHGGNSPLH
TRBJ2-1	TRBV25-1	ASSARDAPSLYNEQF
TRBJ2-1	TRBV6-1	ASSEEGFKQF
TRBJ1-5	TRBV27	ASSLKAYQPQH
TRBJ1-1	TRBV13	ASRRQALNTEAF
TRBJ1-6	TRBV28	ASSPAGGGLGMDNSPLH
TRBJ2-5	TRBV5-1	ASSYPQETQY
TRBJ2-5	TRBV6-5	ASSPTSGGTETQY
TRBJ1-2	TRBV29-1	SFEAGGYGYT
TRBJ1-6	TRBV5-1	ASSLAQQMSPLR
TRBJ2-1	TRBV19	ASSIHQGTNEQF
TRBJ1-1	TRBV12-3/TRBV12-4	ASSPDRRQEAF